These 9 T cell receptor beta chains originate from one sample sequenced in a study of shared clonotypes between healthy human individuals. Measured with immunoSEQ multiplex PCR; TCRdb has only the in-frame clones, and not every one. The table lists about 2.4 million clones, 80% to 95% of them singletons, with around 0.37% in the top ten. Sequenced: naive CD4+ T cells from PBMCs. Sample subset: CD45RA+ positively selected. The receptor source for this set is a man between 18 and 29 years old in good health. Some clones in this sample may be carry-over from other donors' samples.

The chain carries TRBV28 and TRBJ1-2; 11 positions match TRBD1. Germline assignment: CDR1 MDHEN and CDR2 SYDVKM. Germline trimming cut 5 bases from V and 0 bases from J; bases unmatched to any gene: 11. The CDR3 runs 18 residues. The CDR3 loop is CASSPTGTGGRSNYGYTF. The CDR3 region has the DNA TGTGCCAGCAGTCCTACCGGGACAGGGGGAAGATCTAACTATGGCTACACCTTC.

CDR3 coding DNA: TGTGCCAGCCGTGGGGCCAGACACTATGGCTACACCTTC. Translated: CASRGARHYGYTF. V is TRBV28 and J is TRBJ1-2; TRBD1 might be the D (5 bases). The V gene lost 8 bases and the J gene lost 3 bases, with 13 bases spanning the gap. CDR3 length equals 13 residues. The V gene's germline CDR1 is MDHEN and CDR2 SYDVKM.

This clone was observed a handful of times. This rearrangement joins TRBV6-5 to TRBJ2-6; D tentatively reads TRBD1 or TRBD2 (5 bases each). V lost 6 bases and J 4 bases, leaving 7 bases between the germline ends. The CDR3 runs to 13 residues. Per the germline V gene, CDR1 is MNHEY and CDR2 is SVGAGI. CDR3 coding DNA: TGTGCCAGCAGGGGGACCGGGGCCAACGTCCTGACTTTC. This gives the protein CASRGTGANVLTF.

In DNA, the CDR3 is TGTGCCAGCAGTCGGGAGCCAGGGGAGACCCAGTACTTC. This codes for CASSREPGETQYF. The V gene is TRBV7-3, the J gene TRBJ2-5; D might be TRBD2 (6 bases). Deletions cut 6 bases from V and 5 bases from J, with 13 bases between. CDR1 is SGHTA and CDR2 is FQGTGA in the germline V gene. The CDR3 covers 13 residues.

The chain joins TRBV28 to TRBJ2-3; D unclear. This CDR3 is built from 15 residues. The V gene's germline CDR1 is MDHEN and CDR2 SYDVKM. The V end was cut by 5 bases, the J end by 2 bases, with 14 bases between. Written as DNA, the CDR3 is TGTGCCAGCAGTGGTACACGAACTTACACAGATACGCAGTATTTT. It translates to CASSGTRTYTDTQYF.

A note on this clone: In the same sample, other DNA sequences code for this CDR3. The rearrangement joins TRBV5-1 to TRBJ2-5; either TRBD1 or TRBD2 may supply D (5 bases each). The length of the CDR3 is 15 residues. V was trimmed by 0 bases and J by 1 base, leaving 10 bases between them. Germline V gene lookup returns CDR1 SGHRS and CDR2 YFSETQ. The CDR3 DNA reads TGCGCCAGCAGCTTGGTGGGGACCTCCCAAGAGACCCAGTACTTC. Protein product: CASSLVGTSQETQYF.

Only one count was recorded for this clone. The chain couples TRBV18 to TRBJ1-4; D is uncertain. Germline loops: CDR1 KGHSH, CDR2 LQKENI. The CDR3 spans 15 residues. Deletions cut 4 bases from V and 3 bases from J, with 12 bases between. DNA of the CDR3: TGTGCCAGCTCACGCGCGGGCAACGCTAATGAAAAACTGTTTTTT. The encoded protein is CASSRAGNANEKLFF. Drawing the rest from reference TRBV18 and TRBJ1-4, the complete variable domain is NAGVMQNPRHLVRRRGQEARLRCSPMKGHSHVYWYRQLPEEGLKFMVYLQKENIIDESGMPKERFSAEFPKEGPSILRIQQVVRGDSAAYFCASSRAGNANEKLFFGSGTQLSVL.

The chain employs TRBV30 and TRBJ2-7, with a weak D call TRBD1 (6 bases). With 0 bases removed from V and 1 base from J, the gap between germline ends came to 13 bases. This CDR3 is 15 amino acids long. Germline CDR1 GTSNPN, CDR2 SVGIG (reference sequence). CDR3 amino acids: CAWSVTRGYSYEQYF. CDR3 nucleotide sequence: TGTGCCTGGAGTGTAACCAGGGGCTATTCCTACGAGCAGTACTTC.

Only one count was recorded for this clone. Here the CDR3 reads CASSLEGLVGGDTQYF. In DNA form, the CDR3 reads TGCGCCAGCAGCTTGGAGGGACTAGTAGGGGGAGATACGCAGTATTTT. The chain uses TRBV5-1 and TRBJ2-3; 8 nucleotides agree with TRBD2. Germline V gene lookup returns CDR1 SGHRS and CDR2 YFSETQ. The junction had 8 bases not matched to a gene; V was cut back by 0 bases and J by 5 bases. This CDR3 has 16 residues.